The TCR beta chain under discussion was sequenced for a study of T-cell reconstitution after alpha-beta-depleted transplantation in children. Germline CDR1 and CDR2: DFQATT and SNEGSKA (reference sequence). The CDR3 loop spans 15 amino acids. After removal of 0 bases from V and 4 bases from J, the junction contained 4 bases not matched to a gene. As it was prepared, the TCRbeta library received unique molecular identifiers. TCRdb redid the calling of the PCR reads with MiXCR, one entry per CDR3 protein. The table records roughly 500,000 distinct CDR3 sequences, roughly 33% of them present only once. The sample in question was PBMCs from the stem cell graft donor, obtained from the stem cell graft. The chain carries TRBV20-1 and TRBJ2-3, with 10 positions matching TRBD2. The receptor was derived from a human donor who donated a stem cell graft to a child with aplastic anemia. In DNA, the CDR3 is TGCAGTGCTAGAGATGCTAGCGGGAGCGCAGATACGCAGTATTTT. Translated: CSARDASGSADTQYF.